Included here is one T cell receptor (beta chain) sequence, with context. Its antigen remains unidentified. A 6-nucleotide sample barcode was carried by the UMIs, which template switching added. Reprocessing the 5' RACE reads, TCRdb reports a single entry for every CDR3 protein and omits DNA. This repertoire includes about 210,000 distinct CDR3 sequences. This record comes from a study of monozygotic twins with inflammatory bowel disease. Findings and caveats of the study: A single strong IBD-associated signal or clonotype was not supported by the findings. The inverse Simpson measure of TCRbeta diversity was lower in IBD patients than in healthy co-twins.

Germline V gene sequence: CDR1 MGHRA, CDR2 YSYEKL. The CDR3 is made up of 16 amino acids. The chain uses TRBV4-1 and TRBJ1-3. The specimen was blood. The TCR sequence derives from a human donor with ulcerative colitis or Crohn's disease, or a healthy co-twin of an affected twin (not recorded which). The CDR3 sequence: CASSQNYPGSGNTIYF.